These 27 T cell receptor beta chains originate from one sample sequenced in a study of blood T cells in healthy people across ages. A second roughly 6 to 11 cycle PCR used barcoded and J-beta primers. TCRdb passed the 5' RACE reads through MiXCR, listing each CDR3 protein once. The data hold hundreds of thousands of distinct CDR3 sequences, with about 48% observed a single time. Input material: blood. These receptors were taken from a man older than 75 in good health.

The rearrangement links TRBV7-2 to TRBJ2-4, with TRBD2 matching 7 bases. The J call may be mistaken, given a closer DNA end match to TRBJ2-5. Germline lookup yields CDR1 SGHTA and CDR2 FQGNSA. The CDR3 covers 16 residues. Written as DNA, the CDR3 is TGTGCCAGCAGCCCGGCGATCCCGGGGGGAGGCGGGACCCAGTACTTC. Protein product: CASSPAIPGGGGTQYF.

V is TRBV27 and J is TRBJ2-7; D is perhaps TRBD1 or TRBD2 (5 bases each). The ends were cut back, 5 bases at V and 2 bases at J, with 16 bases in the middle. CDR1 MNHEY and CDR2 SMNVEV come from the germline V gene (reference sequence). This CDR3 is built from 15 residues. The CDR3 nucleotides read TGTGCCAGCAGTGGGGACGGACAAGCTACCTACGAGCAGTACTTC. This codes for CASSGDGQATYEQYF.

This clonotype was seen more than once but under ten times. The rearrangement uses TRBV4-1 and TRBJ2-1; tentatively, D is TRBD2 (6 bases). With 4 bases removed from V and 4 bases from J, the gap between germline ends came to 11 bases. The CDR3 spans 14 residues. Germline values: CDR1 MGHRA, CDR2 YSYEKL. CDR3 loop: CASSPRGRYNEQFF. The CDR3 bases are TGCGCCAGCAGCCCCCGTGGGAGGTACAATGAGCAGTTCTTC.

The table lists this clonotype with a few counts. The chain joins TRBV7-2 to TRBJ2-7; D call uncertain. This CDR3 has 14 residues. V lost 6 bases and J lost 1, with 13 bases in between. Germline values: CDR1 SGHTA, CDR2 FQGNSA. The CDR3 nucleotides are TGTGCCAGCAGTCCCGGTGACTCATCCTACGAGCAGTACTTC. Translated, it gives CASSPGDSSYEQYF.

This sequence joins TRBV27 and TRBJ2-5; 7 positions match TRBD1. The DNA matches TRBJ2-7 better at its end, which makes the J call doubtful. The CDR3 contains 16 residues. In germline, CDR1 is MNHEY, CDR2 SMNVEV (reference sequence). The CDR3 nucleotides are TGTGCCAGCAGTTCATACAGGGGCCCGGAGGTAGGCGAGCAGTACTTC. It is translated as CASSSYRGPEVGEQYF.

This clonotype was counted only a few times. The CDR3 reads CASSPPGNYEQYF. The CDR3, as DNA: TGTGCCAGCAGTCCCCCGGGAAACTACGAGCAGTACTTC. This sequence joins TRBV12-3 or TRBV12-4 and TRBJ2-7, with a possible D match to TRBD2 (5 bases). Trimming took off 5 bases at V and 3 bases at J, with 11 bases between the two ends. This CDR3 is built from 13 residues.

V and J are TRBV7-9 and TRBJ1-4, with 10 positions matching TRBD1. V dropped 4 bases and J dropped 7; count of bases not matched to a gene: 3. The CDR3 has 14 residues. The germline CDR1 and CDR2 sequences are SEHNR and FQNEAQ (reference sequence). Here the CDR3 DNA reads TGTGCCAGCAGCTACGGGACAGGGGTTGAAAAACTGTTTTTT. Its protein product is CASSYGTGVEKLFF.

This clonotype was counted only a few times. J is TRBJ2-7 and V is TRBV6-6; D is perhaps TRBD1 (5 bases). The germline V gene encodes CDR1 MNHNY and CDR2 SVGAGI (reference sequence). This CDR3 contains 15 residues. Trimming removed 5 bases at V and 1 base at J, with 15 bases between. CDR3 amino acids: CASSPDPTASYEQYF. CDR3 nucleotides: TGTGCCAGCAGTCCTGACCCGACAGCTTCCTACGAGCAGTACTTC.

For the CDR3, the DNA is TGCAGCGTTAGAACCGGGACACAATATGGCTACACCTTC. Protein product: CSVRTGTQYGYTF. The chain is built from TRBV29-1 and TRBJ1-2; tentatively, D is TRBD1 (6 bases). The V end was cut by 5 bases, the J end by 5 bases, with 15 bases between. The CDR3 contains 13 residues. The germline CDR1 and CDR2 sequences are SQVTM and ANQGSEA.

The CDR3 region has the DNA TGTGCCAGCAGCTCTCCCCGTGGGACTAGCGGGGCTGTATACGAGCAGTACTTC. Its translation is CASSSPRGTSGAVYEQYF. The chain is built from TRBV7-9 and TRBJ2-7, with 13 bases that match TRBD2. The germline CDR1 and CDR2 sequences are SEHNR and FQNEAQ (reference sequence). This CDR3 contains 18 residues. The V segment lost 4 bases and the J segment 4 bases; nucleotides outside the gene matches: 13. Filled out from reference TRBV7-9 and TRBJ2-7, the complete variable domain reads DTGVSQNPRHKITKRGQNVTFRCDPISEHNRLYWYRQTLGQGPEFLTYFQNEAQLEKSRLLSDRFSAERPKGSFSTLEIQRTEQGDSAMYLCASSSPRGTSGAVYEQYFGPGTRLTVT.

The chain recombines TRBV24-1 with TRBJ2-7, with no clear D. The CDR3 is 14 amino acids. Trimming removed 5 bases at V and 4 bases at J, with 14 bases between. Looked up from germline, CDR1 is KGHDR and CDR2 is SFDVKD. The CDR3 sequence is CATSASGSRYEQYF. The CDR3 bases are TGTGCCACCAGTGCCTCCGGCTCCCGATACGAGCAGTACTTC.

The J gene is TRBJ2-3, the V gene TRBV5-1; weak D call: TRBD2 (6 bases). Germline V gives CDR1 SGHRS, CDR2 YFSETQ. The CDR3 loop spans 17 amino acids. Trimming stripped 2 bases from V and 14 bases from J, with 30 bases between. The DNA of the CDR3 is TGCGCCAGCAGCTTCTATCCGACTAGTCCCCTCGGCAGATACGCGTATTTT. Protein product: CASSFYPTSPLGRYAYF.

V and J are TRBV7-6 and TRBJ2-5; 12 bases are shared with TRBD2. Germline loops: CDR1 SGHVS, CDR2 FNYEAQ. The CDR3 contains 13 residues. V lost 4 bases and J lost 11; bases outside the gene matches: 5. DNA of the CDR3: TGTGCCAGCAGCTCATTCGGGACTAGCGGGCAGTACTTC. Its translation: CASSSFGTSGQYF.

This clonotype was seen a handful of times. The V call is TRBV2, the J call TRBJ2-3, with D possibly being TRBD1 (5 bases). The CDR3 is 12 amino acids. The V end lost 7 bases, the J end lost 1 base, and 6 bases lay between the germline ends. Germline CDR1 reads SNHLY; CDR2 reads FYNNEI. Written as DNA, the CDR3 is TGTGCCAGCAAACAGGGCACAGATACGCAGTATTTT. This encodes CASKQGTDTQYF.

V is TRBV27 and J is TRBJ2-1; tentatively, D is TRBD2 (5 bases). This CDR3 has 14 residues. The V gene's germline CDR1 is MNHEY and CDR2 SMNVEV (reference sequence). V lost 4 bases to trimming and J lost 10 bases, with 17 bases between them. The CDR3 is CASSYLQRPGEQFF. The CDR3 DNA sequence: TGTGCCAGCAGTTACTTACAGAGACCGGGGGAGCAGTTCTTC.

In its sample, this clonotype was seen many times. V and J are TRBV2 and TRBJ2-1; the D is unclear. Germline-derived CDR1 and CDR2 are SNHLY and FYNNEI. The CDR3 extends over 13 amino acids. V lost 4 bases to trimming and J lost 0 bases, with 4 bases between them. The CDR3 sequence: CASSGSSYNEQFF. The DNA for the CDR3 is TGTGCCAGCAGTGGTAGCTCCTACAATGAGCAGTTCTTC.

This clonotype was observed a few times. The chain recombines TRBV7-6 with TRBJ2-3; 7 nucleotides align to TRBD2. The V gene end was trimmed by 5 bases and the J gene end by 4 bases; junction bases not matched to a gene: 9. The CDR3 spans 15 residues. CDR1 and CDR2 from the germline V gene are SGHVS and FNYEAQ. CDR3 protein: CASSRGLAEADTQYF. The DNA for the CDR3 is TGTGCCAGCAGCCGCGGTCTAGCGGAAGCAGATACGCAGTATTTT.

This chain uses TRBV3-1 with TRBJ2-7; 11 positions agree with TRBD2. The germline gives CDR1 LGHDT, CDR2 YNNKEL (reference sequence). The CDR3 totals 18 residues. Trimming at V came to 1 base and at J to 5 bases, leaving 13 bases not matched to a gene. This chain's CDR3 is CASSQAYGTSGEPHEQYF. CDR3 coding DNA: TGTGCCAGCAGCCAAGCCTACGGGACTAGCGGAGAGCCCCACGAGCAGTACTTC.

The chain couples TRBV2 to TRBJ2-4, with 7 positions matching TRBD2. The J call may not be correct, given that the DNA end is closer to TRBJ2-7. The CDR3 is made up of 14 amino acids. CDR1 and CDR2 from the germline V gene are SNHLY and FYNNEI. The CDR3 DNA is TGTGCCAGCAGTGAATTTTCAGGGAGGGACGAGCAGTACTTC. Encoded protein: CASSEFSGRDEQYF.

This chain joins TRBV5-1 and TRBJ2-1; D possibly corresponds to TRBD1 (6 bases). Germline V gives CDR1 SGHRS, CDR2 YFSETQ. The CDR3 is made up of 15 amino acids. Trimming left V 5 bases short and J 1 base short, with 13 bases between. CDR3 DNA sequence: TGCGCCAGCAGTCCAACGGGACAATCCTACAATGAGCAGTTCTTC. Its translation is CASSPTGQSYNEQFF.

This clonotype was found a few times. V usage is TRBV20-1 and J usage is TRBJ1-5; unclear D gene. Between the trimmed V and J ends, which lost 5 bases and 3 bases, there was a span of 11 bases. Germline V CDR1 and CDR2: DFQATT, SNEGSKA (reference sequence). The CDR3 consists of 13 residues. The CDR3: CSAAHGVNQPQHF. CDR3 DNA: TGCAGTGCTGCCCATGGGGTCAATCAGCCCCAGCATTTT.

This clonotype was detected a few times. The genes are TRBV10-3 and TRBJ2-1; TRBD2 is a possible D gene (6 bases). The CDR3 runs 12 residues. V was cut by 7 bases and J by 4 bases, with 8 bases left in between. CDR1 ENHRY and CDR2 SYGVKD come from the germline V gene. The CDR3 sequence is CAITSEYNEQFF. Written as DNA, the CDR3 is TGTGCCATCACTAGCGAATACAATGAGCAGTTCTTC.

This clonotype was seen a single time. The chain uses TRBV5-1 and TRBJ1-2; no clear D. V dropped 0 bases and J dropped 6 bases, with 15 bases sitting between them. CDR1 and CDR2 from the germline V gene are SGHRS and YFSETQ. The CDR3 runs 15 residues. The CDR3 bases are TGCGCCAGCAGCTTGGATGGCGCCGAAGGCGATGGCTACACCTTC. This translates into CASSLDGAEGDGYTF.

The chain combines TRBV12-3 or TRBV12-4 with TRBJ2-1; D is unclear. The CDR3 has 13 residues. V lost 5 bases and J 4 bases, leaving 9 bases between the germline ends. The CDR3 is CASSRSDYNEQFF. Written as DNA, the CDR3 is TGTGCCAGCAGTCGGTCAGATTACAATGAGCAGTTCTTC.

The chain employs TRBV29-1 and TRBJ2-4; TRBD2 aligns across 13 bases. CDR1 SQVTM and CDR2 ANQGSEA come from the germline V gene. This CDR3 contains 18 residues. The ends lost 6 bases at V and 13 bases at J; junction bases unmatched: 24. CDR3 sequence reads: CSVTRGLAGPATVGLQYF. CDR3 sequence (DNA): TGCAGCGTCACAAGGGGACTAGCGGGACCCGCGACTGTGGGTCTGCAGTACTTC.

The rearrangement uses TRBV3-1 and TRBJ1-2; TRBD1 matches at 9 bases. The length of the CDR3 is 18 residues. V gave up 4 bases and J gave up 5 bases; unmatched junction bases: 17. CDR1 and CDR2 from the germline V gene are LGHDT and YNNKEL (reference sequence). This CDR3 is CASSLLPGQGKKWYGYTF. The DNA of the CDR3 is TGTGCCAGCAGCCTACTCCCCGGACAGGGGAAGAAATGGTATGGCTACACCTTC.

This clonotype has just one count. This chain's CDR3 is CASSHGTLATEAFF. The CDR3 DNA reads as TGTGCCAGCAGCCACGGCACTTTGGCAACTGAAGCTTTCTTT. This chain joins TRBV3-1 and TRBJ1-1; D is uncertain. Germline V CDR1 and CDR2: LGHDT, YNNKEL (reference sequence). Trimming took off 3 bases at V and 5 bases at J, with 13 bases between the two ends. The CDR3 is made up of 14 amino acids. The variable domain in full, with the rest retrieved from reference TRBV3-1 and TRBJ1-1, is DTAVSQTPKYLVTQMGNDKSIKCEQNLGHDTMYWYKQDSKKFLKIMFSYNNKELIINETVPNRFSPKSPDKAHLNLHINSLELGDSAVYFCASSHGTLATEAFFGQGTRLTVV.